This T cell receptor beta chain was sequenced during a study of cytomegalovirus exposure and HLA in healthy donors (dated by TCRdb to between 2016 and 2019). For the wider study: An earlier analysis of about 560 of the donors reported about 300 Gb of sequence data and 117 million unique TCR beta sequences obtained from roughly 170 million T cells. The study aimed to test whether signatures of past pathogen exposure could be identified by cataloging public T cell receptors. A later genetic analysis used genome-wide SNP genotypes for about three fifths of the roughly 700 donors, treating that subset as a discovery cohort. A later analysis re-analyzed previously published TCR beta repertoires from about 730 donors and added high-resolution HLA genotyping to study TCR occurrence patterns. In an earlier analysis of 550 to 700 of the donors, high-throughput TCR beta sequencing was used to judge whether each TCR beta V gene segment behaved as functional or pseudogenic. The study combined high-throughput TCR immunosequencing, statistical association of individual TCRs with disease status, and machine learning to predict cytomegalovirus infection status. The number of donors typed differed by locus, with roughly 629-640 for A, B, C, DRB1 and DQB1, roughly 520 for DQA1, 600 to 610 for DPA1, and some 450 for DPB1. Across some 400 genotyped donors of the cohort, an average of approximately 240,000 unique TCR beta nucleotide sequences per donor were sequenced, and 15% to 20% of those sequences were non-productive. About five DR-DQ haplotypes were treated as single units for association and clustering because of strong linkage in the cohort. HLA typing included class I and class II loci at four-digit resolution. In the later analysis, no new phenotypic data were used to find candidate immune exposures; instead, reliance was placed on TCR beta sequences and their occurrence across donors. The T cell repertoires of 670 or so subjects were profiled by immunosequencing and related to cytomegalovirus serostatus. Among the roughly 410 genotyped donors, about 85% belonged to the genetic ancestry cluster associated with self-reported Caucasian donors. Alongside the repertoire data, information on donor age, sex, ethnicity and CMV serostatus was compiled. An early release that covered more than 550 HLA-typed donors contained approximately 300 gigabases of sequencing data and 75 million to 100 million unique TCR sequences. A separate validation cohort of some 130 different subjects was used in addition to the 666-subject first cohort. Every repertoire in the discovery cohort had been generated on one and the same sequencing platform. What the study reported, not specific to this receptor: V-gene and J-gene trimming of TCR beta chains was associated with a missense DCLRE1C variant in a later genetic analysis, and the association was replicated in an independent cohort. Assigning TCR associations to individual alleles was difficult when HLA alleles, especially DR and DQ, strongly co-occurred. The study gave a list of some 150 TCR beta chains associated with cytomegalovirus. A later analysis found that most CMV-associated TCR beta chains appeared HLA-restricted, with HLA associations seemingly driven largely by CMV exposure. While some public TCRs were present in many individuals, most TCR sequences turned up only very rarely across donors. HLA typing was unavailable for some donors at each locus, so association tests used only the typed subset. Cytomegalovirus status was reported to be diagnosed by the classifier with high specificity and sensitivity in both the original and validation cohorts. Some IMGT-functional V segments, including TRBV6-2 and TRBV6-3, could not be distinguished by the 87-base-pair reads and were therefore excluded. Only TCR beta chains were sequenced in this cohort, and the absence of alpha or paired-chain data limited detectable features. According to the authors, the approach could potentially be generalized to other disease states and immunological phenotypes. Sequencing depth was assumed to be roughly uniform across donors in the presence/absence analyses, though that assumption may not hold. In an earlier analysis of 450 to 750 of the donors, most TCR beta V segments appeared in productive rearrangements about 87% or about 30% of the time, broadly matching IMGT annotations. A later genetic analysis reported fewer N-insertions in productive TCRs among donors in an Asian-associated ancestry cluster than the roughly 670-donor mean. In a later analysis, some 18,000 TCR beta sequences were associated with specific HLA alleles at a false discovery rate of 0.05. In a later analysis, TCR association rates were found to vary across HLA loci, with the most associated TCRs seen for DRB1 alleles and the fewest for HLA-C alleles. A further reported finding was that TCR beta sequences accurately predicted the HLA-A and HLA-B alleles for most subjects in the first cohort. In vitro tests confirmed that a few of the cytomegalovirus-associated TCR beta chains recognize cytomegalovirus antigens. Over 15 rarely observed V segments, including chromosome 9 orphons, were excluded from the earlier analysis of a few hundred of the donors because counts were too low. Linkage disequilibrium might explain the correlated functional status among segregating V segments, but an unknown experimental factor could not be excluded. In a later analysis, HLA-associated TCR beta chains were found to be more clonally expanded and to have lower generation probabilities than equally common non-associated chains. For the cohort, immune exposure information was limited to CMV serostatus. A cluster of highly shared sequence variants was judged likely to be a technical artifact of the sequencing pipeline. According to a later analysis, parvovirus B19, influenza, CMV and Epstein-Barr virus appeared linked to several top co-occurrence clusters.

The cohort comprised some 700 healthy bone marrow donors. Cohort members were all nominally healthy when sampled, although unrecorded immune exposures were likely present. The donor was CMV seronegative and belonged to the group of 352 seronegative cohort members. Each donor provided a peripheral blood sample, and peripheral blood mononuclear cells were used for TCR beta sequencing. The Qiagen DNeasy Blood Extraction Kit was used to extract genomic DNA from the blood cell samples. Concerning this clone itself: Its binding antigen is unknown. Base quality data are lacking; no much larger clone is found one base away.

Between the V and J ends, shortened by 6 bases and 4 bases respectively, the junction contains 16 bases. The germline V gene (reference sequence) provides CDR1 SEHNR and CDR2 FQNEAQ. The CDR3 covers 14 residues, taking in both the cysteine and the phenylalanine. Here the CDR3 DNA is all that survives: 42 bases in frame from base 1. The receptor library was made with the immunoSEQ multiplex PCR assay. For the multiplex PCR, a mixture combining 60 forward primers for TCR Vbeta segments and 13 reverse primers for TCR Jbeta segments was used. Amplification of the CDR3 region of rearranged TCR beta genes was performed with a multiplex PCR assay on genomic DNA. The Illumina HiSeq System was used to sequence the amplified TCR beta libraries as 87-base-pair reads. As for the authors' bioinformatics: A later analysis counted about 80 million unique TCR beta chains across the 640 or so repertoires, and 10 million to 12 million of these chains were shared by at least two donors. Raw reads were error-corrected and collapsed into unique sequences with a nearest-neighbor algorithm that merged closely related sequences to remove PCR and sequencing errors. CDR3 sequences were aligned to IMGT reference sequences to assign V, D and J gene segments. For a sequence to be retained, a match of at least six nucleotides was required to both a V gene segment and a J gene segment. Rearrangements were called productive when the CDR3 lacked stop codons and stayed in frame with V and J; all others were non-productive. Following IMGT convention, CDR3 was defined as the stretch from the second conserved V-encoded cysteine up to the conserved J-encoded phenylalanine. The earlier analysis of around 640 of the donors excluded sequences that lacked an unambiguous match to a single V gene segment. In an earlier analysis of 450 to 700 of the donors, V segments were called functional above 56.7% productive rearrangements and were called segregating when the between-donor standard deviation exceeded 5%. A statistical classification framework was developed to diagnose cytomegalovirus status using the catalog of TCR beta chain sequences. A later analysis assigned V and J genes by comparing TCR nucleotide sequences with IMGT/GENE-DB human TR gene sequences. A later analysis assigned CDR3 sequences and most-parsimonious VDJ recombination scenarios with the TCRdist pipeline. In a later analysis, each TCR beta chain was defined by its CDR3 amino acid sequence together with its V-gene family, and reads lacking a unique V-gene family were excluded. To address suspected cross-contamination and a sequencing artifact, a later analysis removed 592 highly shared, low-generation-probability nucleotide sequences. For each public chain, a later analysis derived a clonal expansion index from normalized ranks of inferred template counts within each repertoire. Generation probabilities in a later analysis came from a VDJ recombination model fitted to out-of-frame rearrangements, and those results were checked against IGoR. In a later analysis, hypergeometric tests were used to score TCR-TCR, TCR-HLA and TCR-CMV co-occurrence, with a repertoire-size bias correction applied to TCR pairs. False discovery rates were estimated in a later analysis by permuting HLA or CMV assignments 20 times. A later analysis grouped co-occurring TCRs with DBSCAN, adding TCRdist sequence similarity when clustering within HLA-allele-positive subsets. Co-occurrence clustering excluded repertoires with fewer than 30,000 or more than 120,000 public chains, plus five with anomalous nucleotide sharing. TCRdb limited this immuneACCESS table to in-frame rearrangements with V and J called. A share of clones is missing; checked studies link under half to unresolved V genes, and the rest is unexplained. The V and J calls and clone size are taken from that table; D and trimming were inferred from the DNA. A total of about 200,000 clones appear in this sample, approximately 78% of them only once. The ten most abundant clones make up around 3% of the sample.

Sample: PBMCs. The V and J segments used are TRBV7-9 and TRBJ2-7; TRBD2 might be the D gene, on 6 matching bases. The clonotype comes from a man aged 25 to 45 in good health and CMV-seronegative. The CDR3 corresponds to CASRSGGAGYEQYF. In nucleotide form, the sequence is TGTGCCAGCAGGTCTGGCGGGGCGGGATACGAGCAGTACTTC.